This TCR beta chain was recovered during a study of blood T cell repertoires in COVID-19. As for the study in general: T cells, B-cell-depleted T cells, or PBMCs provided the cDNA or gDNA that served as material.

In the original processing: Amplification from reference gene primers served as the basis for estimated nucleated cell counts. The repertoire was sequenced with immunoSEQ multiplex PCR; TCRdb's copy has only in-frame clones and lacks some. The V and J calls and clone size were taken over from that table, and D and trimming were inferred from the DNA. The sample has approximately 49,000 clones, about four fifths seen once. Losses at the gene ends were 4 bases for V and 5 bases for J; bases not matched to a gene: 2. The germline CDR1 and CDR2 sequences are LGHDT and YNNKEL (reference sequence). The CDR3 totals 14 residues.

This TCR derives from a woman between 55 and 75 years old with acute or convalescent COVID-19. V gene TRBV3-1 (or the pseudogene TRBV3-2) combines with J gene TRBJ2-3, with 11 bases lining up with TRBD2. Sequenced sample: peripheral blood. CDR3 sequence reads: CASSLGLAGDTQYF. Written as DNA, the CDR3 is TGTGCCAGCAGCCTTGGACTAGCGGGAGATACGCAGTATTTT.